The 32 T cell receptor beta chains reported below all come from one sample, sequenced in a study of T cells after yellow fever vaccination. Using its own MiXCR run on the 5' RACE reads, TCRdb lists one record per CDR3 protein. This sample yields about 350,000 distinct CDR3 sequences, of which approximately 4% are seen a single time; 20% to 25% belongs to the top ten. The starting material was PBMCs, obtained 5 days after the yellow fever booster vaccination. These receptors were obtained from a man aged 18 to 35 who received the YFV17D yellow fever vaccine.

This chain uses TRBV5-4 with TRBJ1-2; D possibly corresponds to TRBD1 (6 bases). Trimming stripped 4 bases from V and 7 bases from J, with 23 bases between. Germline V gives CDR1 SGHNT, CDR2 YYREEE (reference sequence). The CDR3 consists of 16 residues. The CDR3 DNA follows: TGTGCCAGCAGCCCCGGACAGCGTGGTCCATCTGGTGGCTACACCTTC. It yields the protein CASSPGQRGPSGGYTF.

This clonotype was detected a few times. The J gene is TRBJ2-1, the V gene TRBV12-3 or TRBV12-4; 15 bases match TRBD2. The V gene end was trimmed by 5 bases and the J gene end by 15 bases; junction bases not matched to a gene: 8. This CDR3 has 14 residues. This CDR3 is CASSVGTSGGRPFF. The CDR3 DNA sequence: TGTGCCAGCAGTGTGGGGACTAGCGGGGGGAGGCCGTTCTTC.

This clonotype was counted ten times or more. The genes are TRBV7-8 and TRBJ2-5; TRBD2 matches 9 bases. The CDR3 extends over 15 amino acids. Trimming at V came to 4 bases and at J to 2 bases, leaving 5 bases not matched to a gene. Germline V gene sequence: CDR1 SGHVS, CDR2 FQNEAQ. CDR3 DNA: TGTGCCAGCAGCTGGGCGGGGGGGAGTCAAGAGACCCAGTACTTC. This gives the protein CASSWAGGSQETQYF.

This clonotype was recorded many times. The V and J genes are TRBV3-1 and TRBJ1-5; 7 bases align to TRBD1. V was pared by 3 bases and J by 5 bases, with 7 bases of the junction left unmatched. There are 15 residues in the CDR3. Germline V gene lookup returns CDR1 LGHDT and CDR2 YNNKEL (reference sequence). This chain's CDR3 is CASSQYTGVDQPQHF. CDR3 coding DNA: TGTGCCAGCAGCCAGTATACAGGGGTTGATCAGCCCCAGCATTTT.

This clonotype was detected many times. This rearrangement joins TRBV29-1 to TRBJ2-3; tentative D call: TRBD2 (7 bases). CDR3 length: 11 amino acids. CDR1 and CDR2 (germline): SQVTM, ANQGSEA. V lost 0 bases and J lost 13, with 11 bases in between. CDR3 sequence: CSVEDGGPKYF. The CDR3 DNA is TGCAGCGTTGAAGACGGGGGGCCCAAGTATTTT.

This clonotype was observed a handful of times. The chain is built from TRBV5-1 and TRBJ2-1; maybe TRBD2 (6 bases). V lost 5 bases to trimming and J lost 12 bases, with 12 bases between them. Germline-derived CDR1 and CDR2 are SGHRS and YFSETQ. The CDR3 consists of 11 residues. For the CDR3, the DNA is TGCGCCAGCAGGGACGGGGGACCGCAGTTCTTC. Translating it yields CASRDGGPQFF.

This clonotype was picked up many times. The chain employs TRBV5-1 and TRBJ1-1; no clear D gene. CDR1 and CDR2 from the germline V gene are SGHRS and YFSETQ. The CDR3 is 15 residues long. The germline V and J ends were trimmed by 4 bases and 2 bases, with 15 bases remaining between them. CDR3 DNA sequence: TGCGCCAGCAGCCTCTCCATTGGCAGTAACACTGAAGCTTTCTTT. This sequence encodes CASSLSIGSNTEAFF.

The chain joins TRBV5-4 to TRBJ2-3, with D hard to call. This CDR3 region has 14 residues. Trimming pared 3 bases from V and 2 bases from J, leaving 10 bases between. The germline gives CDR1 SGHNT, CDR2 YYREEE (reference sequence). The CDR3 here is CASSSAVPTDTQYF. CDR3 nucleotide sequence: TGTGCCAGCAGCTCGGCAGTTCCCACAGATACGCAGTATTTT. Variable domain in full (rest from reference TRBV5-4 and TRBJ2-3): ETGVTQSPTHLIKTRGQQVTLRCSSQSGHNTVSWYQQALGQGPQFIFQYYREEENGRGNFPPRFSGLQFPNYSSELNVNALELDDSALYLCASSSAVPTDTQYFGPGTRLTVL.

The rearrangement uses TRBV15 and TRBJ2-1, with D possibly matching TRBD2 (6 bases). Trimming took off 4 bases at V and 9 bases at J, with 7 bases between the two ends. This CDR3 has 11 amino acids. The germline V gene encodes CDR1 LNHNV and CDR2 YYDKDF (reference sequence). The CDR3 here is CATSKRVEQFF. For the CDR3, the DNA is TGTGCCACCAGCAAGCGGGTTGAGCAGTTCTTC.

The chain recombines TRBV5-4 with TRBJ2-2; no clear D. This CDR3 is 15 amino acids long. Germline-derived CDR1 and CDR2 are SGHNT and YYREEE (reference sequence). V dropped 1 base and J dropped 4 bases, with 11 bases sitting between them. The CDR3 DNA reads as TGTGCCAGCAGCTTGTCGGTAGGCGGCACCGGGGAGCTGTTTTTT. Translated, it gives CASSLSVGGTGELFF.

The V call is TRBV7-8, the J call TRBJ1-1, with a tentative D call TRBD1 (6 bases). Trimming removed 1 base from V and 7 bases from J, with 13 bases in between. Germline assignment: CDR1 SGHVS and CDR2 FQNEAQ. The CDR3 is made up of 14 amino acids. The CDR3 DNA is TGTGCCAGCAGCTTAGGCGCGGGGGCGGGTGAAGCTTTCTTT. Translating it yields CASSLGAGAGEAFF. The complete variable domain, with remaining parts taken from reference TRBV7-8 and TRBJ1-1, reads GAGVSQSPRYKVAKRGQDVALRCDPISGHVSLFWYQQALGQGPEFLTYFQNEAQLDKSGLPSDRFFAERPEGSVSTLKIQRTQQEDSAVYLCASSLGAGAGEAFFGQGTRLTVV.

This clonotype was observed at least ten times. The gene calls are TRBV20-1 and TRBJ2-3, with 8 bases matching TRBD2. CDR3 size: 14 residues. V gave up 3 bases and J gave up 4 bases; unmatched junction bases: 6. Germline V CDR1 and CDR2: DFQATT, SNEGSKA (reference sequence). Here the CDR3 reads CSASNPSGPDTQYF. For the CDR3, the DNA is TGCAGTGCTAGTAATCCTAGCGGGCCAGATACGCAGTATTTT.

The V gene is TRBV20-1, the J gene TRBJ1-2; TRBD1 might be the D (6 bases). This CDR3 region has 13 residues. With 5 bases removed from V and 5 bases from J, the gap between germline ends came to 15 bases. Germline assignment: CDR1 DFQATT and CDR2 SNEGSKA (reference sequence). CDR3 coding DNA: TGCAGTGCTCCAGAGGCAAGGGGGTATGGCTACACCTTC. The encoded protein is CSAPEARGYGYTF.

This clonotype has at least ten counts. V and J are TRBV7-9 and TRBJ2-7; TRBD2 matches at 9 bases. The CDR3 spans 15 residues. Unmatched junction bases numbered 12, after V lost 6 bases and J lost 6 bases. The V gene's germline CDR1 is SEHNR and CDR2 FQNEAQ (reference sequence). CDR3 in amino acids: CASSFLASGESEQYV. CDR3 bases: TGTGCCAGCAGTTTTTTGGCTAGCGGGGAATCCGAGCAGTACGTC.

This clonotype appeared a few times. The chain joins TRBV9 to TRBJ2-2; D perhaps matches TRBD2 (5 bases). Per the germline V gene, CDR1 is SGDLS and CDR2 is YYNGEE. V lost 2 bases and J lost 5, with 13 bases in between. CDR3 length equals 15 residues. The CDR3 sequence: CASSVELTGTGELFF. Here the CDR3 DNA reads TGTGCCAGCAGCGTCGAACTGACGGGGACCGGGGAGCTGTTTTTT.

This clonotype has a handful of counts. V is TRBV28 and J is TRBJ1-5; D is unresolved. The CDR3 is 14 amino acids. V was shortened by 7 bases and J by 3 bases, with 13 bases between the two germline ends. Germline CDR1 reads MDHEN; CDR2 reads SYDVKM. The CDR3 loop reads CASTPGGNNQPQHF. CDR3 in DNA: TGTGCCAGCACTCCCGGTGGAAACAATCAGCCCCAGCATTTT. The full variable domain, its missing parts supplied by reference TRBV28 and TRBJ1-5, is DVKVTQSSRYLVKRTGEKVFLECVQDMDHENMFWYRQDPGLGLRLIYFSYDVKMKEKGDIPEGYSVSREKKERFSLILESASTNQTSMYLCASTPGGNNQPQHFGDGTRLSIL.

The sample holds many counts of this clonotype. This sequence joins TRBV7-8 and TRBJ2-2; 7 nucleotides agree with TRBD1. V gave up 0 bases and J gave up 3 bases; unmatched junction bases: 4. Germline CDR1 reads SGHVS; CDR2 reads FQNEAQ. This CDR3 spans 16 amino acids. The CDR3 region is CASSLATGSYTGELFF. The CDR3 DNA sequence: TGTGCCAGCAGCTTAGCGACAGGGTCATACACCGGGGAGCTGTTTTTT.

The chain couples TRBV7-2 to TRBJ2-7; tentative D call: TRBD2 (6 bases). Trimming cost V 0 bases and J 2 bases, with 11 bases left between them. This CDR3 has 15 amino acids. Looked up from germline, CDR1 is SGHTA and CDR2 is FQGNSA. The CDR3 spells CASSLAGGRAYEQYF. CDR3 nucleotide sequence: TGTGCCAGCAGCTTAGCGGGAGGCAGGGCCTACGAGCAGTACTTC.

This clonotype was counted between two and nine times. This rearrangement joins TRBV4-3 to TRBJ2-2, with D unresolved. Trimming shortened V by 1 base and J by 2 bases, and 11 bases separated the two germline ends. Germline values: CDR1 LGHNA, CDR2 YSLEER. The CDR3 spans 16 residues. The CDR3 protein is CASSQGVSTNTGELFF. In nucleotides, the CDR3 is TGCGCCAGCAGCCAAGGGGTATCAACTAACACCGGGGAGCTGTTTTTT.

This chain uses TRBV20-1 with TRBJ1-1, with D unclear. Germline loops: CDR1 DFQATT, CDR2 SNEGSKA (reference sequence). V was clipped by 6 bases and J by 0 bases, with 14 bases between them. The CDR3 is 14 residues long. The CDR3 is CSARKLGMNTEAFF. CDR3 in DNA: TGCAGTGCAAGGAAGCTCGGAATGAACACTGAAGCTTTCTTT.

The CDR3 nucleotides are TGTGCCAGCAGCTTCGCAGGGCCAAACACTGAAGCTTTCTTT. This encodes CASSFAGPNTEAFF. This chain links TRBV7-3 with TRBJ1-1, with D maybe TRBD1 (5 bases). Germline CDR1 reads SGHTA; CDR2 reads FQGTGA. Trimming took off 3 bases at V and 2 bases at J, with 10 bases between the two ends. CDR3 length: 14 amino acids.

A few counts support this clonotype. CDR3 in amino acids: CASSLKAANTGELFF. The CDR3 DNA reads TGTGCCAGCAGTTTGAAAGCAGCAAACACCGGGGAGCTGTTTTTT. J is TRBJ2-2 and V is TRBV12-3 or TRBV12-4, with D unresolved. V dropped 3 bases and J dropped 2 bases, with 10 bases sitting between them. The CDR3 extends over 15 amino acids.

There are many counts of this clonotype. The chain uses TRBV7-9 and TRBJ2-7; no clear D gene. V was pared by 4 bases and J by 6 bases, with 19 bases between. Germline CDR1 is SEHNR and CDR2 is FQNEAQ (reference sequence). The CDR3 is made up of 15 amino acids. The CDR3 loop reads CASSSPGSPHAEQYF. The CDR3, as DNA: TGTGCCAGCAGCTCCCCAGGATCTCCCCACGCCGAGCAGTACTTC.

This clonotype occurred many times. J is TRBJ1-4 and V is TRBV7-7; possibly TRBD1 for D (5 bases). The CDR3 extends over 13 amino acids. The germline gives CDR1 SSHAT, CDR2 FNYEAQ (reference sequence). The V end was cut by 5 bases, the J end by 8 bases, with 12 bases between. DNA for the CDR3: TGTGCCAGCAGCCCGGGACGGCGAGAAAAACTGTTTTTT. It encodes CASSPGRREKLFF.

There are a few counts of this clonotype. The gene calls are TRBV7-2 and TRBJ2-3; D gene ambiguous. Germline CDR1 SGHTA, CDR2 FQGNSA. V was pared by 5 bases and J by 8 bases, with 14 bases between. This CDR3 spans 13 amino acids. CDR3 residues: CASSPFEEGTQYF. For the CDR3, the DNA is TGTGCCAGCAGCCCCTTTGAAGAAGGTACGCAGTATTTT.

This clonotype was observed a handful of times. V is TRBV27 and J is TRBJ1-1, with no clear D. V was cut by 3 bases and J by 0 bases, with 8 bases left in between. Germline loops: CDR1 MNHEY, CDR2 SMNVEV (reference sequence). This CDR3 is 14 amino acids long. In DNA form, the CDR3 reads TGTGCCAGCAGTTTTGGATACATGAACACTGAAGCTTTCTTT. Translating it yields CASSFGYMNTEAFF.

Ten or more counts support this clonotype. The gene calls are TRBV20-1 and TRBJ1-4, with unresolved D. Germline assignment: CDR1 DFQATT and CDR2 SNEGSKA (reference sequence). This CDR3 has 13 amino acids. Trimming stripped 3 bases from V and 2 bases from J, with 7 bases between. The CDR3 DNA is TGCAGTGCTAGTTCTTATACTAATGAAAAACTGTTTTTT. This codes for CSASSYTNEKLFF.

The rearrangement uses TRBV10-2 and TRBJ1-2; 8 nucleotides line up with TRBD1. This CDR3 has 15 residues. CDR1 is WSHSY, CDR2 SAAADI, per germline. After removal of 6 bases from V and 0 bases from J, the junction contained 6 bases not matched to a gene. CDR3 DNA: TGCGCCAGCAGGGCCGGGACAGGTTCTAACTATGGCTACACCTTC. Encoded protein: CASRAGTGSNYGYTF.

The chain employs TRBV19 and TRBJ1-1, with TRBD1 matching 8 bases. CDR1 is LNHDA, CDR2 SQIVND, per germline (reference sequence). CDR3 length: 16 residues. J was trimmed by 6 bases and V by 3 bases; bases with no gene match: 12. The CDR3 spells CASSIRTGRIGAEAFF. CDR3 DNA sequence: TGTGCCAGTAGTATCAGGACAGGGAGAATCGGCGCTGAAGCTTTCTTT.

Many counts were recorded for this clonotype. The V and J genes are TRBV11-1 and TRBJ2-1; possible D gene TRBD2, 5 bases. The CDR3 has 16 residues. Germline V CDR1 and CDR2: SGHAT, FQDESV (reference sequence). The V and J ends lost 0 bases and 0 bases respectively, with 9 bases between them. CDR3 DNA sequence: TGTGCCAGCAGCTTAGCGGTGGGGAGCTCCTACAATGAGCAGTTCTTC. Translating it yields CASSLAVGSSYNEQFF. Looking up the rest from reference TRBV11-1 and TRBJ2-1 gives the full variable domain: EAEVAQSPRYKITEKSQAVAFWCDPISGHATLYWYRQILGQGPELLVQFQDESVVDDSQLPKDRFSAERLKGVDSTLKIQPAELGDSAMYLCASSLAVGSSYNEQFFGPGTRLTVL.

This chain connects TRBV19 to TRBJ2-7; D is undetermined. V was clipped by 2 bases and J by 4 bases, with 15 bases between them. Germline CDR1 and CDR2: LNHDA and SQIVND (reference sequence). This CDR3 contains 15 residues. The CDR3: CASSIIAAGEYEQYF. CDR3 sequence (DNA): TGTGCCAGTAGTATAATTGCGGCAGGAGAGTACGAGCAGTACTTC.

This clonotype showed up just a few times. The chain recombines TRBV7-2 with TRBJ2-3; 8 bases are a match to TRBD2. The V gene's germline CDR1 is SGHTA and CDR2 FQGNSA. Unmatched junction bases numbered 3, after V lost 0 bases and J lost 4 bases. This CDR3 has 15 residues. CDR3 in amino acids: CASSLAAGGADTQYF. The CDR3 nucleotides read TGTGCCAGCAGCTTAGCGGCGGGGGGAGCAGATACGCAGTATTTT. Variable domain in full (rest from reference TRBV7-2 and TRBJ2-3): GAGVSQSPSNKVTEKGKDVELRCDPISGHTALYWYRQSLGQGLEFLIYFQGNSAPDKSGLPSDRFSAERTGGSVSTLTIQRTQQEDSAVYLCASSLAAGGADTQYFGPGTRLTVL.